This T cell receptor beta chain appears in the sequencing data of a study of radiation and T cells in renal cell carcinoma. Study-level results: Baseline intratumoral clonotype presence is unknown without pretreatment biopsies.

Generated by immunoSEQ multiplex PCR, the TCRdb table keeps only in-frame clones and is missing some. The data show about 150,000 clones, roughly 87% seen once. Time point noted: blood 2 weeks post-SBRT. This sample's treatment: 15 Gy SBRT to primary tumor, nephrectomy 4 weeks later. This clone was picked up a small number of times. Its antigen is unknown. V was shortened by 7 bases and J by 4 bases, with 19 bases between the two germline ends. Germline assignment: CDR1 LNHDA and CDR2 SQIVND (reference sequence). The CDR3 has 15 amino acids. The sequencing used blood, collected from a patient whose treatment included radiotherapy and nephrectomy. The rearrangement joins TRBV19 to TRBJ1-1, with no clear D. This TCR was sampled from a woman between 50 and 59 years old with renal cell carcinoma. In nucleotides, the CDR3 is TGTGCCAGTAAAGAGTCAAGCAGTCCAGTCACTGAAGCTTTCTTT. As protein: CASKESSSPVTEAFF. The complete variable domain, with remaining parts taken from reference TRBV19 and TRBJ1-1, reads DGGITQSPKYLFRKEGQNVTLSCEQNLNHDAMYWYRQDPGQGLRLIYYSQIVNDFQKGDIAEGYSVSREKKESFPLTVTSAQKNPTAFYLCASKESSSPVTEAFFGQGTRLTVV.